This T cell receptor beta chain was identified during a study of blood T cells in healthy people across ages. Sample-barcoded 5' priming and a J-beta primer mix drove a second PCR of roughly 7 to 11 cycles. TCRdb fed the 5' RACE reads into MiXCR, producing one record per CDR3 protein. The table lists approximately 960,000 distinct CDR3 sequences, roughly 28% of them singletons. Trimming stripped 3 bases from V and 5 bases from J, with 16 bases between. The CDR3 is 15 amino acids. Germline V gene sequence: CDR1 SGHRS, CDR2 YFSETQ. These sequences were also reported in another study, on T cells of mothers and their children.

This TCR derives from a woman in her thirties or forties in good health. Sequencing used blood. The V and J genes are TRBV5-1 and TRBJ2-3; D possibly corresponds to TRBD2 (6 bases). The CDR3 DNA reads as TGCGCCAGCAGCTGGACTGAGTCCGGGGGAGATACGCAGTATTTT. Translation gives CASSWTESGGDTQYF. The full variable domain, in which reference TRBV5-1 and TRBJ2-3 provide the parts outside the CDR3, is KAGVTQTPRYLIKTRGQQVTLSCSPISGHRSVSWYQQTPGQGLQFLFEYFSETQRNKGNFPGRFSGRQFSNSRSEMNVSTLELGDSALYLCASSWTESGGDTQYFGPGTRLTVL.